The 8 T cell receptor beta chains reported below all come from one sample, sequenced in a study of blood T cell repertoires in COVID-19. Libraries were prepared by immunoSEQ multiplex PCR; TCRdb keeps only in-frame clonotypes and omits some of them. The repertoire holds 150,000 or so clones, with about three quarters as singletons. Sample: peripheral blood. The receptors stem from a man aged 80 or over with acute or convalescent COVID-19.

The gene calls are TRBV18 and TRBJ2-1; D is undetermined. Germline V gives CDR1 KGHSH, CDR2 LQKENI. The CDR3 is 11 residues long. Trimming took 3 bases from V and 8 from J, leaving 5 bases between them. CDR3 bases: TGTGCCAGCTCACCTCGGGATGAGCAGTTCTTC. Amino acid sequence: CASSPRDEQFF.

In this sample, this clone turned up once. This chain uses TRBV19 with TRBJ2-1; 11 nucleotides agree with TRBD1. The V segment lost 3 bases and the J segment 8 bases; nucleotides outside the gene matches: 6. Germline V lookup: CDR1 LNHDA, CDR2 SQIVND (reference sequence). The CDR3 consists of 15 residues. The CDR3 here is CASSIGQGAADEQFF. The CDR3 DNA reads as TGTGCCAGTAGTATCGGACAGGGGGCCGCGGATGAGCAGTTCTTC.

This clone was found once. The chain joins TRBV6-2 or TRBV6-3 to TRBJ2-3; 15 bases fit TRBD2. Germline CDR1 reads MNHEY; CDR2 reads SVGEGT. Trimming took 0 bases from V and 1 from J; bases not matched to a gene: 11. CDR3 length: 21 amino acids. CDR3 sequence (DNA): TGTGCCAGCAGTTACTCCCCCCCTAGGACTAGCGGGGGGGAATGCACAGATACGCAGTATTTT. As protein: CASSYSPPRTSGGECTDTQYF.

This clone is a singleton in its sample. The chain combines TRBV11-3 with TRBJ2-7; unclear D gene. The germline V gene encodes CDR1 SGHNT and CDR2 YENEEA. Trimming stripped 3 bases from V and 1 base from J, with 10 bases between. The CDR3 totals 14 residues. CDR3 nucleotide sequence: TGTGCCAGCAGCTTTTCCTCTCGTTCCTACGAGCAGTACTTC. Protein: CASSFSSRSYEQYF.

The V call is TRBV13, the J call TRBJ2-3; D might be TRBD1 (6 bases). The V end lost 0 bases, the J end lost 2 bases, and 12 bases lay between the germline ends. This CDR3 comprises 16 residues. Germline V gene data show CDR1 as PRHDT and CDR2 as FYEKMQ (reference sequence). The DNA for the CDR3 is TGTGCCAGCAGCTTAGGCCCGGGACAAAACACAGATACGCAGTATTTT. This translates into CASSLGPGQNTDTQYF.

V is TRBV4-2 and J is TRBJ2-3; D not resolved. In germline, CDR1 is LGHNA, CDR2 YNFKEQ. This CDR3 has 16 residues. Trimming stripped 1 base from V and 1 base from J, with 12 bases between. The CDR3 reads CASSQAGSTGTDTQYF. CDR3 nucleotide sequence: TGTGCCAGCAGCCAAGCGGGTAGTACCGGCACAGATACGCAGTATTTT.

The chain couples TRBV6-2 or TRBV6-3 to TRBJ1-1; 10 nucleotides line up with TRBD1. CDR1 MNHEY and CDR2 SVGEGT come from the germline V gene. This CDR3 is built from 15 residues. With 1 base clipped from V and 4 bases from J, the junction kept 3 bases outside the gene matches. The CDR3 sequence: CASSYYGQGGTEAFF. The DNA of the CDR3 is TGTGCCAGCAGTTACTATGGACAGGGGGGCACTGAAGCTTTCTTT.

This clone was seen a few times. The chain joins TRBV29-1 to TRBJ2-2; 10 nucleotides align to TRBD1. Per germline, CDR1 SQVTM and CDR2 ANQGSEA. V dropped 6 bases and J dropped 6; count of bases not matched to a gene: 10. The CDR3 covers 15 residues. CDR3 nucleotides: TGCAGCGTAGAACCGGGACAGGGGAGGGCCGGGGAGCTGTTTTTT. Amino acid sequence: CSVEPGQGRAGELFF.